The 28 T cell receptor beta chains in this list originate from one sample, sequenced in a study of OX40 agonist ivuxolimab in advanced cancers. Profiling relied on immunoSEQ multiplex PCR, and the TCRdb table lists in-frame clones only, not all of them. In the table there are about 73,000 clones, approximately 90% of which are singletons. The sample in question was CD4+ or CD8+ T cells sorted from blood, obtained in a trial of the OX40 agonist ivuxolimab. The receptors were gathered from an adult with an advanced solid tumor such as melanoma, head and neck, liver or kidney cancer.

The chain carries TRBV11-2 and TRBJ1-2; D call uncertain. The germline CDR1 and CDR2 sequences are SGHAT and FQNNGV. The V end was cut by 0 bases, the J end by 7 bases, with 12 bases between. The CDR3 sequence is 14 residues long. As DNA, the CDR3 is TGTGCCAGCAGCTTAGATCCGACCTCAAGTGGCTACACCTTC. Translating it yields CASSLDPTSSGYTF.

CDR3 protein: CASSIGIQTYEQYF. For the CDR3, the DNA is TGTGCCAGTAGTATAGGGATACAAACCTACGAGCAGTACTTC. V is TRBV19 and J is TRBJ2-7, with D hard to call. Trimming pared 1 base from V and 2 bases from J, leaving 9 bases between. Germline V lookup: CDR1 LNHDA, CDR2 SQIVND (reference sequence). CDR3 length: 14 amino acids.

This clone has only one observation. V gene TRBV28 combines with J gene TRBJ1-1; D may be TRBD1 (5 bases). Germline V gives CDR1 MDHEN, CDR2 SYDVKM. Between the trimmed V and J ends, which lost 7 bases and 6 bases, there was a span of 12 bases. The CDR3 has 12 amino acids. CDR3 region: CASKGLTAEAFF. DNA for the CDR3: TGTGCCAGCAAGGGGCTCACGGCTGAAGCTTTCTTT.

This chain uses TRBV19 with TRBJ2-7; 9 positions match TRBD1. J was trimmed by 2 bases and V by 7 bases; bases with no gene match: 12. CDR3 length: 16 amino acids. CDR1 LNHDA and CDR2 SQIVND come from the germline V gene (reference sequence). The CDR3 nucleotides are TGTGCCAGTACCCAAAAATCCGGGACAGGGCCCTACGAGCAGTACTTC. The encoded protein is CASTQKSGTGPYEQYF.

This clone was seen repeatedly, ten times or more. The chain uses TRBV29-1 and TRBJ2-1; D is possibly TRBD2 (7 bases). CDR3 length: 16 residues. Germline V CDR1 and CDR2: SQVTM, ANQGSEA. Deletions cut 2 bases from V and 4 bases from J, with 18 bases between. The CDR3 DNA is TGCAGCGTTGAACCCTCTAGCGGAGGGGGGTACAATGAGCAGTTCTTC. Amino acids: CSVEPSSGGGYNEQFF.

The CDR3 loop is CASQGLAGGTDTQYF. Here the CDR3 DNA reads TGTGCCAGCCAAGGACTAGCGGGAGGTACAGATACGCAGTATTTT. The chain is built from TRBV19 and TRBJ2-3; 14 nucleotides align to TRBD2. The CDR3 runs 15 residues. Germline CDR1 reads LNHDA; CDR2 reads SQIVND (reference sequence). V lost 9 bases to trimming and J lost 3 bases; unmatched junction nucleotides: 5.

This chain uses TRBV27 with TRBJ2-7, with D possibly TRBD2 on 5 matching bases. The CDR3 covers 15 residues. Trimming took off 5 bases at V and 3 bases at J, with 17 bases between the two ends. CDR1 is MNHEY, CDR2 SMNVEV, per germline (reference sequence). CDR3 in DNA: TGTGCCAGCAGTGCCCGGGGAAGAGCAGACTACGAGCAGTACTTC. Protein product: CASSARGRADYEQYF.

Worth noting for this clone: Other nucleotide sequences in the sample specify the same CDR3. The chain links TRBV29-1 to TRBJ1-1; D gene ambiguous. There are 11 residues in the CDR3. CDR1 and CDR2 from the germline V gene are SQVTM and ANQGSEA. The V gene lost 4 bases and the J gene lost 1 base, with 4 bases spanning the gap. CDR3 in DNA: TGCAGCGTTGGGAGGAACACTGAAGCTTTCTTT. It specifies CSVGRNTEAFF.

The chain has TRBV2 and TRBJ2-2; 9 nucleotides match TRBD1. This CDR3 spans 15 amino acids. CDR1 and CDR2 (germline): SNHLY, FYNNEI. With 7 bases clipped from V and 4 bases from J, the junction kept 7 bases outside the gene matches. CDR3: CASIFGTGSTGELFF. CDR3 DNA sequence: TGTGCCAGCATATTTGGGACAGGGAGCACCGGGGAGCTGTTTTTT.

This sequence joins TRBV28 and TRBJ1-1; no definite D call. Trimming took off 6 bases at V and 5 bases at J, with 10 bases between the two ends. The germline gives CDR1 MDHEN, CDR2 SYDVKM. The CDR3 runs 12 residues. The CDR3 DNA reads TGTGCCAGCAGCCGCTCCGGTACTGAAGCTTTCTTT. It translates to CASSRSGTEAFF.

The gene calls are TRBV18 and TRBJ2-7; no definite D call. CDR1 is KGHSH and CDR2 is LQKENI in the germline V gene. V was cut by 3 bases and J by 3 bases, with 9 bases left in between. This CDR3 is 13 amino acids long. CDR3 in amino acids: CASSPYGLYEQYF. The CDR3 coding sequence is TGTGCCAGCTCACCCTACGGTCTCTACGAGCAGTACTTC. Based on the CDR3 plus reference TRBV18 and TRBJ2-7, the full variable domain is NAGVMQNPRHLVRRRGQEARLRCSPMKGHSHVYWYRQLPEEGLKFMVYLQKENIIDESGMPKERFSAEFPKEGPSILRIQQVVRGDSAAYFCASSPYGLYEQYFGPGTRLTVT.

The gene calls are TRBV28 and TRBJ2-5; 9 bases align to TRBD2. The CDR3 length is 17 residues. Germline CDR1 MDHEN, CDR2 SYDVKM. After removal of 6 bases from V and 7 bases from J, the junction contained 18 bases not matched to a gene. The CDR3 here is CASRATGGRAVVGTQYF. CDR3 sequence (DNA): TGTGCCAGCAGGGCGACGGGCGGGAGGGCCGTAGTTGGGACCCAGTACTTC.

The chain joins TRBV4-2 to TRBJ2-7; perhaps TRBD2 as D (5 bases). The CDR3 length is 11 residues. V was shortened by 5 bases and J by 6 bases, with 8 bases between the two germline ends. The germline V gene has CDR1 LGHNA and CDR2 YNFKEQ. This chain's CDR3 is CASSFRGEQYF. CDR3 nucleotide sequence: TGTGCCAGCAGCTTTCGGGGCGAGCAGTACTTC.

This chain links TRBV11-1 with TRBJ2-4, with D maybe TRBD2 (6 bases). Deletions cut 5 bases from V and 2 bases from J, with 10 bases between. CDR1 and CDR2 (germline): SGHAT, FQDESV (reference sequence). The CDR3 sequence is 14 residues long. In DNA form, the CDR3 reads TGTGCCAGCAGCCTCGGAGGGTCCAAAAACATTCAGTACTTC. As protein: CASSLGGSKNIQYF.

In regard to this clone: In the same sample, other DNA sequences code for this CDR3. The chain couples TRBV7-2 to TRBJ2-5; 7 nucleotides align to TRBD1. The trim removed 5 bases at V and 5 bases at J, leaving 11 bases unmatched. The CDR3 runs to 15 residues. Germline V lookup: CDR1 SGHTA, CDR2 FQGNSA. The CDR3 protein is CASSLVQGRWETQYF. The CDR3 bases are TGTGCCAGCAGCCTAGTACAGGGGCGATGGGAGACCCAGTACTTC.

The rearrangement uses TRBV30 and TRBJ2-3; 7 bases are a match to TRBD1. CDR1 GTSNPN and CDR2 SVGIG come from the germline V gene (reference sequence). The CDR3 consists of 14 residues. Unmatched junction bases numbered 4, after V lost 4 bases and J lost 0 bases. CDR3 in amino acids: CAWTRDRSTDTQYF. In nucleotides, the CDR3 is TGTGCCTGGACTAGGGACAGAAGCACAGATACGCAGTATTTT.

The J gene is TRBJ2-7, the V gene TRBV18; D not certain. Per the germline V gene, CDR1 is KGHSH and CDR2 is LQKENI. The CDR3 totals 13 residues. The V end was cut by 3 bases, the J end by 6 bases, with 12 bases between. CDR3: CASSPTVEREQYF. The CDR3 DNA follows: TGTGCCAGCTCACCCACTGTTGAGCGCGAGCAGTACTTC.

This clone was observed a few times. The chain links TRBV7-9 to TRBJ2-1; no firm D call. This CDR3 spans 14 amino acids. Per germline, CDR1 SEHNR and CDR2 FQNEAQ (reference sequence). V was trimmed by 5 bases and J by 6 bases, leaving 14 bases between them. CDR3 region: CASSTLTGSNEQFF. CDR3 DNA: TGTGCCAGCAGCACCTTAACCGGAAGCAATGAGCAGTTCTTC.

This clone appeared once. The chain carries TRBV21-1 and TRBJ2-7. TRBV21-1 is a listed pseudogene. There are 13 residues in the CDR3. The DNA for the CDR3 is TGTGCCAGCAGCAAAGGGAAGGGCTACGAGCAGTACTTC. Amino acids: CASSKGKGYEQYF.

This chain connects TRBV14 to TRBJ2-1, with 7 bases matching TRBD1. CDR1 and CDR2 (germline): SGHDN, FVKESK. V was pared by 4 bases and J by 7 bases, with 10 bases of the junction left unmatched. The CDR3 spans 15 residues. The CDR3 nucleotides are TGTGCCAGCAGCCCCCTGGGACAGTCGCCGAATGAGCAGTTCTTC. Its translation: CASSPLGQSPNEQFF.

The genes are TRBV5-1 and TRBJ2-5; 10 bases fit TRBD1. The ends lost 0 bases at V and 2 bases at J; junction bases unmatched: 1. Germline lookup yields CDR1 SGHRS and CDR2 YFSETQ. The CDR3 spans 15 residues. Here the CDR3 DNA reads TGCGCCAGCAGCTTGGGGGACAGGGGACAAGAGACCCAGTACTTC. As protein: CASSLGDRGQETQYF.

Note on this clone: One end of the junction varies from germline; a read error may be responsible. The chain couples TRBV7-7 to TRBJ2-1; 7 positions match TRBD2. The CDR3 spans 15 residues. Germline V lookup: CDR1 SSHAT, CDR2 FNYEAQ (reference sequence). The CDR3 DNA is TGTGCTAGCAGCTTCGACGTTTCTAGCGGCAATGAGCAGTTCTTC. Encoded protein: CASSFDVSSGNEQFF. Based on the CDR3 plus reference TRBV7-7 and TRBJ2-1, the full variable domain is GAGVSQSPRYKVTKRGQDVTLRCDPISSHATLYWYQQALGQGPEFLTYFNYEAQPDKSGLPSDRFSAERPEGSISTLTIQRTEQRDSAMYRCASSFDVSSGNEQFFGPGTRLTVL.

V gene TRBV7-3 combines with J gene TRBJ2-1; 8 nucleotides align to TRBD2. The CDR3 spans 16 residues. The V gene's germline CDR1 is SGHTA and CDR2 FQGTGA. V shed 1 base, J shed 8 bases, and the junction held 10 bases outside the gene matches. The CDR3 loop is CASSLNPGLAVHEQFF. CDR3 bases: TGTGCCAGCAGCTTAAATCCCGGACTAGCTGTCCATGAGCAGTTCTTC.

The CDR3, as DNA: TGTGCCAGCAGCGTAAGATGGGGGGACCCCACAGATACGCAGTATTTT. Protein sequence: CASSVRWGDPTDTQYF. The chain combines TRBV9 with TRBJ2-3, with D perhaps TRBD2 (6 bases). V lost 1 base and J 2 bases, leaving 14 bases between the germline ends. This CDR3 spans 16 amino acids. Germline CDR1 reads SGDLS; CDR2 reads YYNGEE.

The J gene is TRBJ2-1, the V gene TRBV12-5, with D maybe TRBD1 (5 bases). V dropped 1 base and J dropped 0 bases, with 16 bases sitting between them. The CDR3 is 18 residues long. Germline-derived CDR1 and CDR2 are LGHNT and FRNRAP. CDR3: CASGLDPRQKSSYNEQFF. CDR3 DNA: TGTGCTAGTGGTTTGGACCCCAGACAGAAGAGCTCCTACAATGAGCAGTTCTTC.

V usage is TRBV28 and J usage is TRBJ2-3; the D gene is possibly TRBD2 (5 bases). Trimming stripped 3 bases from V and 1 base from J, with 11 bases between. In germline, CDR1 is MDHEN, CDR2 SYDVKM. The CDR3 consists of 15 residues. CDR3 in amino acids: CASSFRGEGTDTQYF. The CDR3 bases are TGTGCCAGCAGTTTCCGGGGAGAAGGCACAGATACGCAGTATTTT.

This chain connects TRBV7-6 to TRBJ1-6; a possible D gene is TRBD1 (5 bases). The CDR3 contains 14 residues. V lost 2 bases and J 6 bases, leaving 8 bases between the germline ends. Germline V CDR1 and CDR2: SGHVS, FNYEAQ. CDR3 loop: CASSLKTANSPLHF. The CDR3 DNA is TGTGCCAGCAGCTTAAAGACAGCTAATTCACCCCTCCACTTT.

This sequence joins TRBV11-2 and TRBJ2-2; D uncertain. V was shortened by 2 bases and J by 4 bases, with 5 bases between the two germline ends. Looked up from germline, CDR1 is SGHAT and CDR2 is FQNNGV. The CDR3 runs to 13 residues. The CDR3 is CASSLTLTGELFF. The CDR3 coding sequence is TGTGCCAGCAGCTTAACCCTCACCGGGGAGCTGTTTTTT.